Sequencing of this TCR beta chain was carried out in a study of T cells in Graves' hyperthyroidism and ophthalmopathy (dated by TCRdb to the late 2010s). For the wider study: Peripheral blood samples were taken at the time of initial diagnosis, prior to any treatment. TCR V-J signatures able to tell the groups apart were searched for in a discovery cohort of approximately 95 patients, of whom more than 40 had Graves' ophthalmopathy and about 60 had stable Graves' hyperthyroidism. An independent validation cohort of under 20 hyperthyroidism patients and 17 patients who later progressed to ophthalmopathy tested prospective prediction of ophthalmopathy. For training and testing, the approximately 92 patients in the discovery cohort were randomly divided in a 7:3 ratio. In about 6 Graves' hyperthyroidism patients, the study also compared T-cell repertoires from thyroid tissue with T-cell repertoires from blood. Following sampling, methimazole starting at 30 mg daily was given to hyperthyroidism patients, and high-dose intravenous methylprednisolone was given to ophthalmopathy patients. The paper reports TCR Vbeta CDR3 sequencing of over 120 peripheral blood samples: fewer than 50 ophthalmopathy, under 85 hyperthyroidism and 17 progressor patients. Study-wide conclusions, independent of this receptor: Most expanded thyroid clonotypes (frequency above 0.001) were also detected in blood, a finding suggesting that blood repertoires may reflect thyroid immune responses. During validation, the model predicted progression to ophthalmopathy a median of approximately 6.5 months ahead of onset, with 70.59% sensitivity and about 75% specificity. A model built on a 13 V-J signature distinguished ophthalmopathy from stable hyperthyroidism, reaching around 90% sensitivity and 81.08% specificity in cross-validation and 80%/75% in testing. Sample size was not statistically predetermined, and investigators were not blinded to group allocation.

This clonotype was counted many times. What this receptor recognizes is not known. No per-base quality is available; no much larger clone lies one base away. CDR1 is given as MGHRA and CDR2 as YSYEKL, both from the germline V gene. There are 14 amino acids in the CDR3, from cysteine to phenylalanine inclusive. The sequence is cut down to CDR3 DNA, 42 bases in frame from base 1. Trimming takes 5 bases from V and 5 bases from J, and the germline ends sit 15 bases apart. The TCR beta CDR3 regions were amplified from RNA transcripts. The first round of RT-PCR for the TCR CDR3 was performed with the HTBI primer set and the Qiagen OneStep RT-PCR kit. Libraries were constructed in a second round of multiplex PCR, after which size selection and purification were performed. The libraries were sequenced on an Illumina HiSeq2000 using paired-end 100 bp reads. In the authors' own workflow: Raw data were processed with SOAPnuke, discarding reads with adapters, uncalled bases, mean Phred below 15, or no exact constant-primer or identifier match. COPE v1.2.5 was used to merge the high-quality paired reads, and each unique nucleotide sequence was defined as a clonotype. Clonotypes were aligned to IMGT TRBV, TRBD and TRBJ reference segments using MiTCR v1.1. Analysis was restricted to V-J combinations with a frequency above 0.0001, which covered just over 98% of repertoires. A TCS score was defined as the ratio of F50 (clonal expansion) to E x V (chaos), with BLOSUM62-based TCRdist applied between CDR3 peptides within each V-J. Welch's t-statistics and random forest reduced around 520 V-J features to around 14, which were used in a naive Bayes classifier (R e1071). The raw public reads went through TCRdb reprocessing: fastp at Q25, MiXCR clone calling, in-frame beta chains kept. Every distinct CDR3 protein forms one entry, paired with its most common genes and DNA. The V and J calls were not made by the authors but by TCRdb's processing. The sample contains about 200,000 distinct CDR3 sequences, about a sixth of them found a single time. Roughly 55% of the sample is taken by the ten largest.

Stable Graves' hyperthyroidism was defined as the absence of progression to ophthalmopathy over 18 months of follow-up. Hyperthyroidism patients were newly diagnosed, had a disease duration of under 2 months, and were aged 18 to 65 years. Exclusion was applied to patients with uncontrolled infections, other autoimmune diseases, pregnancy or lactation. Diagnoses were established on the basis of clinical symptoms, serum thyroxine and TRAb, thyroid ultrasound, and orbital computed tomography. PBMCs were isolated from 10 ml of fresh peripheral blood by Ficoll-Paque density gradient centrifugation. Total RNA was extracted using Trizol reagent, and RNA quality was assessed on an Agilent 2100 Bioanalyzer.

The receptor was isolated from a woman aged 45-65 years with Graves' hyperthyroidism. Sequencing input: blood. The chain is encoded by TRBV4-1 joined to TRBJ1-1; TRBD1 is a possible D gene, resting on 5 matching bases. CDR3 sequence: CASSLTGASTEAFF. In nucleotide form, the sequence is TGCGCCAGCAGCTTAACCGGGGCTTCAACTGAAGCTTTCTTT.